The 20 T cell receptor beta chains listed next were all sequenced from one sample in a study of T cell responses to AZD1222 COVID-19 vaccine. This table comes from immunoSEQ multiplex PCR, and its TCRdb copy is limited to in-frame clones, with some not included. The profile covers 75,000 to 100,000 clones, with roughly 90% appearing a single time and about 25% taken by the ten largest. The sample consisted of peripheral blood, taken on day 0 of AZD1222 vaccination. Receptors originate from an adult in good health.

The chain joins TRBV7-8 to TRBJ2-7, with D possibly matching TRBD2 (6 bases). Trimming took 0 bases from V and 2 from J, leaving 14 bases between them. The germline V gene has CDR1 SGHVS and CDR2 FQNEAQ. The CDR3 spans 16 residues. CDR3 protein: CASSLAAGPPPYEQYF. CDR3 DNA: TGTGCCAGCAGCTTAGCGGCGGGGCCCCCCCCCTACGAGCAGTACTTC.

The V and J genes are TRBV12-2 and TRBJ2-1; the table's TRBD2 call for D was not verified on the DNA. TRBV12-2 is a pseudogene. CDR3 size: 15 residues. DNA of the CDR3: TGTGCAAGTCGACGGACTAGCGGGGTCGGCAATGAGCAGTTCTTC. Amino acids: CASRRTSGVGNEQFF.

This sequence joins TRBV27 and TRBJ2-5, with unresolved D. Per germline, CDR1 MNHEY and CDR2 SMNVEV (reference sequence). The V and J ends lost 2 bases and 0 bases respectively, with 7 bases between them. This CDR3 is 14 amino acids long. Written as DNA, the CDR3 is TGTGCCAGCAGTTTAGAAGGGTACCAAGAGACCCAGTACTTC. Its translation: CASSLEGYQETQYF.

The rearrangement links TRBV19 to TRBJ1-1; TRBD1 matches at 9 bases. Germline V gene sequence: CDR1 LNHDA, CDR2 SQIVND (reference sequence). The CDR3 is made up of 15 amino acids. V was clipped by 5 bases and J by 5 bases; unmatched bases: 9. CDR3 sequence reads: CASSPGQGPATEAFF. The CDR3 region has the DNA TGTGCCAGTAGTCCAGGACAGGGGCCGGCGACTGAAGCTTTCTTT.

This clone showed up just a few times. Here the CDR3 DNA reads TGTGCCACCAGCAGAGATTGGATCCCGAGCTCTGGAAACACCATATATTTT. Protein sequence: CATSRDWIPSSGNTIYF. The chain has TRBV15 and TRBJ1-3; D is unresolved. Trimming stripped 0 bases from V and 0 bases from J, with 12 bases between. This CDR3 contains 17 residues. The germline V gene has CDR1 LNHNV and CDR2 YYDKDF (reference sequence).

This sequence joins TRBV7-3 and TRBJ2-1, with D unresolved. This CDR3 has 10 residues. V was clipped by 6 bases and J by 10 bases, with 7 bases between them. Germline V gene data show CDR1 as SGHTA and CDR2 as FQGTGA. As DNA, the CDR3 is TGTGCCAGCAGTTTTACGGAGCAGTTCTTC. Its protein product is CASSFTEQFF. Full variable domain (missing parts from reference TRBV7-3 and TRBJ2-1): GAGVSQTPSNKVTEKGKYVELRCDPISGHTALYWYRQSLGQGPEFLIYFQGTGAADDSGLPNDRFFAVRPEGSVSTLKIQRTERGDSAVYLCASSFTEQFFGPGTRLTVL.

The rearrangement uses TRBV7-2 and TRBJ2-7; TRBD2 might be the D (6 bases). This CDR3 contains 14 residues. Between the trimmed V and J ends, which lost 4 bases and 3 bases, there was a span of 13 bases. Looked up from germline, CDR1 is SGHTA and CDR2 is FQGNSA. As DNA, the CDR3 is TGTGCCAGCAGCTCTGGAGGGGTAGGCTACGAGCAGTACTTC. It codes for CASSSGGVGYEQYF. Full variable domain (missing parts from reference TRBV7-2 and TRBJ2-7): GAGVSQSPSNKVTEKGKDVELRCDPISGHTALYWYRQSLGQGLEFLIYFQGNSAPDKSGLPSDRFSAERTGGSVSTLTIQRTQQEDSAVYLCASSSGGVGYEQYFGPGTRLTVT.

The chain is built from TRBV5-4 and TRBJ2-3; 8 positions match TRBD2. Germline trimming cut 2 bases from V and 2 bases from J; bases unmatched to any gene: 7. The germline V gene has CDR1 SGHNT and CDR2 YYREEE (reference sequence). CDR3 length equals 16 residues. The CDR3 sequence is CASSLLLAGNTDTQYF. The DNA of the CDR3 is TGTGCCAGCAGCTTACTTCTAGCGGGTAACACAGATACGCAGTATTTT.

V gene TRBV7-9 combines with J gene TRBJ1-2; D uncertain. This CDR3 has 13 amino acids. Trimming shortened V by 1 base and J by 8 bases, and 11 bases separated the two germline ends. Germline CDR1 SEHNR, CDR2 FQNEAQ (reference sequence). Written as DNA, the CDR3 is TGTGCCAGCAGCTTAGAATCGGCAGGAGGCTACACCTTC. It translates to CASSLESAGGYTF.

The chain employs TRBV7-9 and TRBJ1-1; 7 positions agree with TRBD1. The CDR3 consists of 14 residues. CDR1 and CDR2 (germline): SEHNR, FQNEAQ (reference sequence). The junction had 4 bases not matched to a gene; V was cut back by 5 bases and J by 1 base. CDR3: CASSTGTANTEAFF. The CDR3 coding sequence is TGTGCCAGCAGCACGGGGACAGCGAACACTGAAGCTTTCTTT.

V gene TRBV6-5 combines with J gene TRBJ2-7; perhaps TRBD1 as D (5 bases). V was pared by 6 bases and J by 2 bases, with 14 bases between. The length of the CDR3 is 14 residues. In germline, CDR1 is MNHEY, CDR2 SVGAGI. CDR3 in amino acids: CASRPDRLTYEQYF. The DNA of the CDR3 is TGTGCCAGCAGACCTGACAGACTCACCTACGAGCAGTACTTC.

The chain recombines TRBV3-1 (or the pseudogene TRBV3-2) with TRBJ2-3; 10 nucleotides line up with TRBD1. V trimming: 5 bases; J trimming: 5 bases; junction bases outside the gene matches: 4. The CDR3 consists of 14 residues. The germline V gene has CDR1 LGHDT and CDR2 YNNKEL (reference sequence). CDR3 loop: CASSARTGGDTQYF. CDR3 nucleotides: TGTGCCAGCAGCGCCCGGACAGGGGGAGATACGCAGTATTTT.

In DNA, the CDR3 is TGCAGCGTTGAACCGGGAGGGGTATCCGAGCAGTACTTC. Translation gives CSVEPGGVSEQYF. The V and J genes are TRBV29-1 and TRBJ2-7; 8 bases line up with TRBD2. Germline V gives CDR1 SQVTM, CDR2 ANQGSEA. The CDR3 runs 13 residues. V lost 2 bases to trimming and J lost 6 bases; unmatched junction nucleotides: 6.

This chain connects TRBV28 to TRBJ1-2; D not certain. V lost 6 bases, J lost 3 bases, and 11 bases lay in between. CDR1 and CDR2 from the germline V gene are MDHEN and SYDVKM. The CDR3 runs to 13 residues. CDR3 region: CASSGRAYYGYTF. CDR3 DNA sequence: TGTGCCAGCAGCGGACGGGCGTACTATGGCTACACCTTC.

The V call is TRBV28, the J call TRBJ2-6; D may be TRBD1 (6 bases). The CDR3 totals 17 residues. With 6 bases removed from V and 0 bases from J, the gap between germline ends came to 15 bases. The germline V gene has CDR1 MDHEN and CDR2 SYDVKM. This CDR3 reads CASRKTGTHSGANVLTF. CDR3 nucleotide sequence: TGTGCCAGCAGAAAAACAGGGACGCACTCTGGGGCCAACGTCCTGACTTTC. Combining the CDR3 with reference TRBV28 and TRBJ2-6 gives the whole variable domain DVKVTQSSRYLVKRTGEKVFLECVQDMDHENMFWYRQDPGLGLRLIYFSYDVKMKEKGDIPEGYSVSREKKERFSLILESASTNQTSMYLCASRKTGTHSGANVLTFGAGSRLTVL.

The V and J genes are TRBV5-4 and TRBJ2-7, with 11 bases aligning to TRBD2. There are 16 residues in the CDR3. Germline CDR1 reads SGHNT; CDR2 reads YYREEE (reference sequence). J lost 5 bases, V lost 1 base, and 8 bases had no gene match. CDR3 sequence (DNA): TGTGCCAGCAGCTTGCAAGGTAGCGGGAGGGCTGACGAGCAGTACTTC. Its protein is CASSLQGSGRADEQYF.

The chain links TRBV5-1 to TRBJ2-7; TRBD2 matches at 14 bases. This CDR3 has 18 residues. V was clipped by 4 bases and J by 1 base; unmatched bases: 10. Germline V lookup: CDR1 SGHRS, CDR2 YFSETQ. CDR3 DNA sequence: TGCGCCAGCAGCCCTACCGGGACTAGCGGGAGCAGATCCTACGAGCAGTACTTC. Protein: CASSPTGTSGSRSYEQYF.

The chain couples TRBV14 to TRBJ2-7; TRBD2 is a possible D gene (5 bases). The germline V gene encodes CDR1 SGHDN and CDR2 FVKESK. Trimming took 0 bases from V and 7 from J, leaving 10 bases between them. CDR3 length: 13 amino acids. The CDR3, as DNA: TGTGCCAGCAGCCAAGACGGACGAGGGGAGCAGTACTTC. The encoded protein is CASSQDGRGEQYF. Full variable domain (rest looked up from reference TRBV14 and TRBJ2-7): EAGVTQFPSHSVIEKGQTVTLRCDPISGHDNLYWYRRVMGKEIKFLLHFVKESKQDESGMPNNRFLAERTGGTYSTLKVQPAELEDSGVYFCASSQDGRGEQYFGPGTRLTVT.

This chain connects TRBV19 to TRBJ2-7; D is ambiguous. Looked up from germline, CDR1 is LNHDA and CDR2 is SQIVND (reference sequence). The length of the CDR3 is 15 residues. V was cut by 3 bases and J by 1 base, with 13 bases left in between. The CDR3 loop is CASSIAPTLSYEQYF. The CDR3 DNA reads TGTGCCAGTAGTATCGCCCCTACTTTATCCTACGAGCAGTACTTC.

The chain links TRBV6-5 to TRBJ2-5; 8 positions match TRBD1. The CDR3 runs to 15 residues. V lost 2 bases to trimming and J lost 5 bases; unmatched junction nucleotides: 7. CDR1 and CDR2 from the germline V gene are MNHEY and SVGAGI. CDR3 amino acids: CASSYGTGKGETQYF. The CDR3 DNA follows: TGTGCCAGCAGTTACGGGACAGGAAAGGGTGAGACCCAGTACTTC.